The 7 T cell receptor beta chains given below trace back to one sample, sequenced in a study of shared clonotypes between healthy human individuals. Data came from immunoSEQ multiplex PCR; TCRdb stores just in-frame clones and leaves some out. The sample holds about 1.1 million clones; around three quarters are singletons and the top ten take 0.89%. What was sequenced was memory CD4+ T cells from PBMCs. The sample's subset: CD45RA-negative fraction. The receptors were gathered from a man younger than 35 in good health. Some clones in this sample may be carry-over from other donors' samples.

The chain carries TRBV15 and TRBJ2-7; weak D call: TRBD1 (5 bases). CDR1 LNHNV and CDR2 YYDKDF come from the germline V gene (reference sequence). This CDR3 comprises 13 residues. Trimming took 0 bases from V and 4 from J, leaving 7 bases between them. The CDR3 DNA is TGTGCCACCAGCAGAGATTGGACATACGAGCAGTACTTC. Encoded protein: CATSRDWTYEQYF.

In DNA form, the CDR3 reads TGTGCCAGCAGTCCGAAGCGGGAACACTACGATACGCAGTATTTT. It is translated as CASSPKREHYDTQYF. The chain employs TRBV27 and TRBJ2-3; 7 bases line up with TRBD2. Losses at the gene ends were 5 bases for V and 6 bases for J; bases not matched to a gene: 11. The CDR3 has 15 amino acids. Germline CDR1 reads MNHEY; CDR2 reads SMNVEV (reference sequence).

The chain is built from TRBV11-1 and TRBJ1-4; a weak D match, TRBD1 (6 bases). From germline, CDR1 is SGHAT and CDR2 FQDESV (reference sequence). Trimming left V 3 bases short and J 7 bases short, with 12 bases between. CDR3 length equals 14 residues. The CDR3 reads CASSFKGGGEKLFF. The CDR3 DNA reads as TGTGCCAGCAGCTTCAAGGGAGGGGGTGAAAAACTGTTTTTT.

This clone was observed a single time. One base away lies a much larger clone, so this may be a sequencing read error. The J gene is TRBJ1-3, the V gene TRBV30; D remains unclear. The germline gives CDR1 GTSNPN, CDR2 SVGIG (reference sequence). This CDR3 contains 12 residues. CDR3 nucleotide sequence: TGTGCCTGGAGTGCGACGGTGAACACCACATATTTT. This encodes CAWSATVNTTYF.

The V call is TRBV15, the J call TRBJ1-5, with 8 bases that match TRBD1. This CDR3 has 14 residues. The ends lost 6 bases at V and 6 bases at J; junction bases unmatched: 7. Germline V gene data show CDR1 as LNHNV and CDR2 as YYDKDF (reference sequence). CDR3 sequence (DNA): TGTGCCACCAGTGGCGACAGGGGAGGTCAGCCCCAGCATTTT. Encoded protein: CATSGDRGGQPQHF.

This chain links TRBV27 with TRBJ1-3; tentatively, D is TRBD1 (6 bases). The CDR3 is 13 residues long. The V end was cut by 5 bases, the J end by 5 bases, with 10 bases between. From germline, CDR1 is MNHEY and CDR2 SMNVEV (reference sequence). CDR3 loop: CASSPGDRNTIYF. Written as DNA, the CDR3 is TGTGCCAGCAGTCCCGGGGACAGAAACACCATATATTTT.

This chain connects TRBV2 to TRBJ1-1; no clear D gene. CDR3 size: 14 residues. CDR1 is SNHLY and CDR2 is FYNNEI in the germline V gene. V was cut by 1 base and J by 4 bases, with 10 bases left in between. CDR3 sequence (DNA): TGTGCCAGCAGTGAAGTGTGGGCCGGCACTGAAGCTTTCTTT. Amino acid sequence: CASSEVWAGTEAFF.